The present TCR beta chain was sequenced within a study of Tregs in tolerant kidney transplant recipients. Libraries were prepared by immunoSEQ multiplex PCR; TCRdb keeps only in-frame clonotypes and omits some of them. This table has roughly 250,000 clones, roughly 80% appearing once. The V gene end was trimmed by 3 bases and the J gene end by 4 bases; junction bases not matched to a gene: 2. CDR3 length equals 15 residues. The germline V gene encodes CDR1 SGHTA and CDR2 FQGTGA. The sequencing input was CD4+ T cells from blood. J is TRBJ2-1 and V is TRBV7-3; 11 bases align to TRBD2. This receptor was taken from a human donor in good health. The CDR3: CASSLGLAVYNEQFF. The CDR3 bases are TGTGCCAGCAGCTTGGGACTAGCGGTATACAATGAGCAGTTCTTC.